This T cell receptor (beta chain) was found in a study of human T cells and chemical hapten exposure. Regarding the study as a whole: There were significantly more large CDR3 similarity clusters among expanded TCRs than among controls. Donor immune responses may differ from healthy people's, since all donors had alopecia.

Documented time point: pre-sensitization, week 0. This sample's treatment: therapeutic diphenylcyclopropenone sensitization with weekly scalp DPC. Whole blood that had not been fractionated was the source of extracted total RNA. TCRdb processed the RACE reads anew with MiXCR; each CDR3 protein has one entry. Found here are tens of thousands of distinct CDR3 sequences, 14% of them singletons; the top ten hold over 3.5%. As to this clonotype: Its antigen is currently unknown.

Material: whole blood, obtained in connection with sensitization to the hapten diphenylcyclopropenone (DPC). This receptor was identified in a woman aged 45-60 years with alopecia areata. Some clones in this sample may be carry-over from other donors' samples.

CDR3 nucleotides: TGTGCCAGCAGCCAAGTCAGAGAATTGTACTTC. Amino acid sequence: CASSQVRELYF. This chain connects TRBV3-1 to TRBJ2-5; D is ambiguous. CDR1 is LGHDT, CDR2 YNNKEL, per germline (reference sequence). V was trimmed by 1 base and J by 13 bases, leaving 10 bases between them. The CDR3 is 11 residues long.